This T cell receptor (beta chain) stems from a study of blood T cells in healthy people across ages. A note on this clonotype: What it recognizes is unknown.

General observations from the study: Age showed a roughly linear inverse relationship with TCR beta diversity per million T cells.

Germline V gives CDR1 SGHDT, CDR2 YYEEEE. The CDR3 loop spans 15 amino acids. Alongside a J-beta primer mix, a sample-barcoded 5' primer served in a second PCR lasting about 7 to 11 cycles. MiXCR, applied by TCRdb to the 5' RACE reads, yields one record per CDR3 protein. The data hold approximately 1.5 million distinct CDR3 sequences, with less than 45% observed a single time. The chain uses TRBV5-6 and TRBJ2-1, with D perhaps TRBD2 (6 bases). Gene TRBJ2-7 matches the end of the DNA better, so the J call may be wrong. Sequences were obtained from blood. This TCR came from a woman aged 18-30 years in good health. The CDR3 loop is CASSFLAVSYNEQYF. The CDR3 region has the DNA TGTGCCAGCAGTTTCTTAGCGGTATCCTACAATGAGCAGTACTTC.